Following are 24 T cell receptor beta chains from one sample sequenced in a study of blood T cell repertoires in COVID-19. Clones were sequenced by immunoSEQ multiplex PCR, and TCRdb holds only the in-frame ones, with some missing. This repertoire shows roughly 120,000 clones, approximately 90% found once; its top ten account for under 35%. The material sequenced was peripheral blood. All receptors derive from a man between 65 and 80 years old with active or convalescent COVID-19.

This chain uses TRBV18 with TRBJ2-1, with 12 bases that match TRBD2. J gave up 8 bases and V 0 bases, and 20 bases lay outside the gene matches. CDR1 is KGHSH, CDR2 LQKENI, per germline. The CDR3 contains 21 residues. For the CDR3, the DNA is TGTGCCAGCTCACCACCGAGATCGACAGACCCCCTAGCGGGAGGGCCCGATGAGCAGTTCTTC. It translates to CASSPPRSTDPLAGGPDEQFF.

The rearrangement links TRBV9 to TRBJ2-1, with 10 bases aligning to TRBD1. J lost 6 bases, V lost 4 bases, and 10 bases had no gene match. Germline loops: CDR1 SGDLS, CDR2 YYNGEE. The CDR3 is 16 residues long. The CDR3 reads CASSIPGTGAFNEQFF. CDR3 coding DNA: TGTGCCAGCAGCATACCCGGGACAGGGGCTTTCAATGAGCAGTTCTTC.

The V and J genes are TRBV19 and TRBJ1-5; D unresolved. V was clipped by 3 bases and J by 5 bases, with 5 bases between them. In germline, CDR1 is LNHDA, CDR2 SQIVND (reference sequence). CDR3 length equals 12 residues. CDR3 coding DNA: TGTGCCAGTAGTATCGGTTATCAGCCCCAGCATTTT. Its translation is CASSIGYQPQHF.

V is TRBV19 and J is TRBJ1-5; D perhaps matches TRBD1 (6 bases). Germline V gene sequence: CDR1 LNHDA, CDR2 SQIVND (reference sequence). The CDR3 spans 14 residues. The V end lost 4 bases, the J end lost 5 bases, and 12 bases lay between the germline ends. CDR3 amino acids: CASSTIRGDQPQHF. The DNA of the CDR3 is TGTGCCAGTAGTACGATCAGGGGTGATCAGCCCCAGCATTTT.

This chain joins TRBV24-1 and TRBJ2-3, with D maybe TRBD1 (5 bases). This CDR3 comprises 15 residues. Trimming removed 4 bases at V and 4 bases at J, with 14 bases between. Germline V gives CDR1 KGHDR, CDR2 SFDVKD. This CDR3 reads CATSDASRAADTQYF. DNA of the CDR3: TGTGCCACCAGTGACGCCAGCAGGGCTGCAGATACGCAGTATTTT.

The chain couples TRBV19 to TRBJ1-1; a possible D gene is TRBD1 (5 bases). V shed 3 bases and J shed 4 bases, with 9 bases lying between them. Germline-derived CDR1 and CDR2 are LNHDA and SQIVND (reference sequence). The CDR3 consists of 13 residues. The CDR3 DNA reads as TGTGCCAGTAGTATTAGGGGATCCACTGAAGCTTTCTTT. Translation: CASSIRGSTEAFF. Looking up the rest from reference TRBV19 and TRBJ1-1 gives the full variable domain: DGGITQSPKYLFRKEGQNVTLSCEQNLNHDAMYWYRQDPGQGLRLIYYSQIVNDFQKGDIAEGYSVSREKKESFPLTVTSAQKNPTAFYLCASSIRGSTEAFFGQGTRLTVV.

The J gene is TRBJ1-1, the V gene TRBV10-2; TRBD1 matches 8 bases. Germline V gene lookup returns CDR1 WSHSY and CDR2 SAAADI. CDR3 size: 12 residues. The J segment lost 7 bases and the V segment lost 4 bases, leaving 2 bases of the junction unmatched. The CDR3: CASSGTGFEAFF. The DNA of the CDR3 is TGCGCCAGCAGTGGGACAGGGTTTGAAGCTTTCTTT.

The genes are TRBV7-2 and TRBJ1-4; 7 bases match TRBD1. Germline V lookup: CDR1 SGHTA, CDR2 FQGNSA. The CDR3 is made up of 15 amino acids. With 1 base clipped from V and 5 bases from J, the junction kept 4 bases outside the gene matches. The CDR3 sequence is CASSLGGTVNEKLFF. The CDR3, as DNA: TGTGCCAGCAGCTTAGGCGGGACAGTAAATGAAAAACTGTTTTTT.

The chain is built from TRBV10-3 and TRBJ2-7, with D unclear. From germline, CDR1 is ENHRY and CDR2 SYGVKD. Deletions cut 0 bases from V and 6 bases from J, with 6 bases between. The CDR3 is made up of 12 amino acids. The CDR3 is CAISESPLEQYF. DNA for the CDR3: TGTGCCATCAGTGAGTCTCCTCTCGAGCAGTACTTC.

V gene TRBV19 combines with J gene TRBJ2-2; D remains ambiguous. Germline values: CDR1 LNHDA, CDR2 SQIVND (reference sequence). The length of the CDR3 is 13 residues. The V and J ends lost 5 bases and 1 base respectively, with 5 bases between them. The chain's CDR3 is CASSFRNTGELFF. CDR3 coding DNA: TGTGCCAGTAGTTTCCGGAACACCGGGGAGCTGTTTTTT.

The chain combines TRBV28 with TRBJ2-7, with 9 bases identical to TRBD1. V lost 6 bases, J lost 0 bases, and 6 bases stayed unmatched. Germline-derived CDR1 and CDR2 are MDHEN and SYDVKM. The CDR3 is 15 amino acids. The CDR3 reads CASSNRGQSSYEQYF. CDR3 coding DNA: TGTGCCAGCAGCAACAGGGGGCAAAGCTCCTACGAGCAGTACTTC. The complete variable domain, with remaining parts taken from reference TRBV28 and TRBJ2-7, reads DVKVTQSSRYLVKRTGEKVFLECVQDMDHENMFWYRQDPGLGLRLIYFSYDVKMKEKGDIPEGYSVSREKKERFSLILESASTNQTSMYLCASSNRGQSSYEQYFGPGTRLTVT.

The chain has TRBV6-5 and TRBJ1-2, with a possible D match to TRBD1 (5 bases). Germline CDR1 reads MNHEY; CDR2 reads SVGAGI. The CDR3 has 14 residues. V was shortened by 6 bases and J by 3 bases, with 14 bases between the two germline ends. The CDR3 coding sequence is TGTGCCAGCAGAATGACAGACCTCTACTATGGCTACACCTTC. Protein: CASRMTDLYYGYTF.

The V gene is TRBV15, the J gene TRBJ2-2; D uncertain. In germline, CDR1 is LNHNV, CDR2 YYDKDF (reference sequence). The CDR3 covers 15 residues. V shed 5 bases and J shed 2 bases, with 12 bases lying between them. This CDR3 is CATSPHGSNTGELFF. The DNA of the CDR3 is TGTGCCACCAGCCCCCATGGTAGTAACACCGGGGAGCTGTTTTTT.

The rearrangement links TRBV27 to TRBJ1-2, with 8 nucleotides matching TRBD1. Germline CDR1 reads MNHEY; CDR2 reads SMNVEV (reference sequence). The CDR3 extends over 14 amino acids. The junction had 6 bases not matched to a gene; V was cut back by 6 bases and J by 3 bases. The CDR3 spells CASSEQGEYYGYTF. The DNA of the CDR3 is TGTGCCAGCAGCGAACAGGGGGAGTACTATGGCTACACCTTC.

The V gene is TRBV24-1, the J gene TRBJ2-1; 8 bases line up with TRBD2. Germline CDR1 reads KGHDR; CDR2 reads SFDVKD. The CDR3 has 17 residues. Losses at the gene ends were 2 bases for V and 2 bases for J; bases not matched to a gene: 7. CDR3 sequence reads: CATSDSLRREAYNEQFF. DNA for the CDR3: TGTGCCACCAGTGATTCGCTCCGGCGGGAGGCCTACAATGAGCAGTTCTTC.

The CDR3 region has the DNA TGTGCCAGCAGCCAGGGGGTTTGGGGAGACAGCGAGCAGTACTTC. This encodes CASSQGVWGDSEQYF. The chain links TRBV7-9 to TRBJ2-7, with 7 bases identical to TRBD1. Germline values: CDR1 SEHNR, CDR2 FQNEAQ (reference sequence). After removal of 5 bases from V and 6 bases from J, the junction contained 13 bases not matched to a gene. This CDR3 comprises 15 residues.

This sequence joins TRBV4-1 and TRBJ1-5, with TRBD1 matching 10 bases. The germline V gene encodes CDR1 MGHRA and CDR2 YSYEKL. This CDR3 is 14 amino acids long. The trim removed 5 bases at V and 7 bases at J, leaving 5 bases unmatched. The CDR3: CASSLKTGGQPQHF. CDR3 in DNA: TGCGCCAGCAGCTTAAAGACAGGGGGCCAGCCCCAGCATTTT.

CDR3 coding DNA: TGCAGTGCTAGTTCGGCGGGAGGGCCTCACAATGAGCAGTTCTTC. Encoded protein: CSASSAGGPHNEQFF. The J gene is TRBJ2-1, the V gene TRBV20-1, with TRBD2 matching over 9 bases. The V segment lost 3 bases and the J segment 5 bases; nucleotides outside the gene matches: 8. This CDR3 spans 15 amino acids. From germline, CDR1 is DFQATT and CDR2 SNEGSKA (reference sequence).

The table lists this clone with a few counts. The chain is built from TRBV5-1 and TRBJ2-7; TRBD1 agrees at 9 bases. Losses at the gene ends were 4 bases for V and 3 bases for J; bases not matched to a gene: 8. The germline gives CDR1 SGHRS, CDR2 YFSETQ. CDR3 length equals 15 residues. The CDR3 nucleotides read TGCGCCAGCAGCCCTAGAGGGGGACAGGGCTACGAGCAGTACTTC. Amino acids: CASSPRGGQGYEQYF.

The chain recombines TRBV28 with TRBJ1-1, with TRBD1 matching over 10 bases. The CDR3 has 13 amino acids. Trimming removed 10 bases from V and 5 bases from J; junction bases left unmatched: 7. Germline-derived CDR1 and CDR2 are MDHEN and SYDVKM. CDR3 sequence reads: CATQDRGRTEAFF. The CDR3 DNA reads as TGTGCCACCCAAGACAGGGGGCGAACTGAAGCTTTCTTT.

In DNA form, the CDR3 reads TGTGCCAGCTCACCGACAGGTGGAATGGAGACCCAGTACTTC. It specifies CASSPTGGMETQYF. The chain joins TRBV18 to TRBJ2-5, with D perhaps TRBD1 (6 bases). Looked up from germline, CDR1 is KGHSH and CDR2 is LQKENI. V was clipped by 3 bases and J by 5 bases, with 13 bases between them. The CDR3 is 14 amino acids.

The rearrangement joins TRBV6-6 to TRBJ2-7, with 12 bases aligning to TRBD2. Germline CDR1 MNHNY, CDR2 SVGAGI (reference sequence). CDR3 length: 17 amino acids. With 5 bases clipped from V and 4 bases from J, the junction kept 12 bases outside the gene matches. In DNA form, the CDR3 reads TGTGCCAGCAGTCTCCTTGGACTAGCGGGAACCTCTTACGAGCAGTACTTC. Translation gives CASSLLGLAGTSYEQYF.

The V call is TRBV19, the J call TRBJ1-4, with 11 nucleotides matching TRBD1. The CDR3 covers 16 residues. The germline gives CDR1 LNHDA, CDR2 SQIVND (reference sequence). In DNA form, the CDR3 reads TGTGCTTCCAGGGACAGGGGGGGATCAACTAATGAAAAACTGTTTTTT. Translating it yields CASRDRGGSTNEKLFF.

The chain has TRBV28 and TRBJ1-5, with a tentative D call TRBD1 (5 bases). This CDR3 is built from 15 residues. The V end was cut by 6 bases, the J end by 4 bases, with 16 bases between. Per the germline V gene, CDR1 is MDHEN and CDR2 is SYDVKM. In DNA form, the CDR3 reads TGTGCCAGCAGATCTCCGACAGCCTTAAATCAGCCCCAGCATTTT. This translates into CASRSPTALNQPQHF.